These 8 T cell receptor beta chains share one sample of origin, sequenced in a study of CD8 T cells in Susac syndrome. RNA totalling roughly 0.45 to 1 ug underwent reverse transcription with random hexamers. Each CDR3 protein gets one entry after TCRdb re-called the immunoSEQ multiplex PCR reads with MiXCR. Of a few hundred thousand distinct CDR3 sequences listed, about 91% were seen once; the top ten hold over 0.065%. Sequenced: CD4+ T cells from PBMCs. These receptors all stem from a human donor with multiple sclerosis.

This sequence joins TRBV5-1 and TRBJ2-3, with TRBD2 as a possible D gene (5 bases). This CDR3 spans 16 amino acids. Germline V gene data show CDR1 as SGHRS and CDR2 as YFSETQ. V lost 0 bases to trimming and J lost 0 bases, with 11 bases between them. CDR3 coding DNA: TGCGCCAGCAGCTTGGCCGGGGATTCTAGCACAGATACGCAGTATTTT. Translating gives CASSLAGDSSTDTQYF.

This rearrangement joins TRBV19 to TRBJ1-2; tentatively, D is TRBD1 (5 bases). This CDR3 region has 13 residues. The V end lost 4 bases, the J end lost 2 bases, and 8 bases lay between the germline ends. Germline V gene lookup returns CDR1 LNHDA and CDR2 SQIVND (reference sequence). Here the CDR3 DNA reads TGTGCCAGTAGTAAGAAGGGGAACTATGGCTACACCTTC. Its protein product is CASSKKGNYGYTF.

The rearrangement joins TRBV20-1 to TRBJ1-2; D may be TRBD1 (6 bases). CDR3 length: 15 residues. Germline V lookup: CDR1 DFQATT, CDR2 SNEGSKA (reference sequence). CDR3 nucleotides: TGCAGAAGATTAGGGGTTTGGACAGCTAACTATGGCTACACCTTC. This codes for CRRLGVWTANYGYTF.

This chain links TRBV20-1 with TRBJ2-1; TRBD2 agrees at 15 bases. The CDR3 extends over 19 amino acids. The trim removed 7 bases at V and 0 bases at J, leaving 13 bases unmatched. Germline-derived CDR1 and CDR2 are DFQATT and SNEGSKA (reference sequence). As DNA, the CDR3 is TGCAGTGTCCTCGGGACTAGCGGGAGGCCCCATAGCTCCTACAATGAGCAGTTCTTC. Protein product: CSVLGTSGRPHSSYNEQFF.

The rearrangement joins TRBV19 to TRBJ2-3, with D unclear. Germline-derived CDR1 and CDR2 are LNHDA and SQIVND (reference sequence). This CDR3 comprises 14 residues. Trimming cost V 3 bases and J 4 bases, with 11 bases left between them. The CDR3 region has the DNA TGTGCCAGTAGTATCACAGCCAGCCCAGATACGCAGTATTTT. Protein: CASSITASPDTQYF.

The V and J genes are TRBV2 and TRBJ2-7, with D possibly called TRBD1 or TRBD2 (5 bases each). V lost 2 bases, J lost 3 bases, and 14 bases lay in between. CDR1 is SNHLY and CDR2 is FYNNEI in the germline V gene. CDR3 size: 15 residues. The CDR3, as DNA: TGTGCCAGCAGTGAAAGTTGGGGGATATTCTACGAGCAGTACTTC. It codes for CASSESWGIFYEQYF.

V usage is TRBV6-6 and J usage is TRBJ1-5, with a possible D match to TRBD1 (5 bases). CDR3 length: 15 residues. The ends were cut back, 3 bases at V and 7 bases at J, with 16 bases in the middle. Germline CDR1 MNHNY, CDR2 SVGAGI (reference sequence). The CDR3 DNA sequence: TGTGCCAGCAGTTATGAAGGGGCGCAAAAGCAGCCCCAGCATTTT. Encoded protein: CASSYEGAQKQPQHF.

CDR3 in amino acids: CASSLAAGAEGEQYF. For the CDR3, the DNA is TGTGCCAGCAGCTTAGCGGCGGGGGCCGAAGGCGAGCAGTACTTC. The chain couples TRBV7-9 to TRBJ2-7; possibly TRBD2 for D (7 bases). The CDR3 spans 15 residues. Germline-derived CDR1 and CDR2 are SEHNR and FQNEAQ (reference sequence). Trimming pared 0 bases from V and 6 bases from J, leaving 15 bases between.